Listed here are 18 T cell receptor beta chains from one sample, sequenced in a study of monozygotic twins with cystic fibrosis. Produced via immunoSEQ multiplex PCR; TCRdb's table is partial and in-frame only. This table has 9,500 to 12,000 clones, 99% appearing once. The specimen was blood. Receptor source: a young man with cystic fibrosis.

The genes are TRBV7-2 and TRBJ2-5, with TRBD2 identical over 8 bases. The CDR3 is 13 residues long. The germline V gene encodes CDR1 SGHTA and CDR2 FQGNSA. V lost 5 bases to trimming and J lost 5 bases; unmatched junction nucleotides: 4. CDR3 DNA: TGTGCCAGCAGCCAGGGCGGGAGGGAGACCCAGTACTTC. As protein: CASSQGGRETQYF.

This chain uses TRBV5-1 with TRBJ1-5, with TRBD1 as a possible D gene (6 bases). There are 14 residues in the CDR3. The V gene lost 0 bases and the J gene lost 5 bases, with 9 bases spanning the gap. Germline loops: CDR1 SGHRS, CDR2 YFSETQ. The chain's CDR3 is CASSLEAGDQPQHF. CDR3 nucleotides: TGCGCCAGCAGCTTGGAAGCAGGGGATCAGCCCCAGCATTTT.

The chain couples TRBV19 to TRBJ1-4, with TRBD1 identical over 7 bases. V shed 9 bases and J 4 bases; nucleotides not matched to a gene: 11. This CDR3 is 15 amino acids long. Germline V CDR1 and CDR2: LNHDA, SQIVND (reference sequence). The CDR3 here is CASSSPGQLNEKLFF. For the CDR3, the DNA is TGTGCCAGCTCTTCACCGGGACAGCTTAATGAAAAACTGTTTTTT.

This clone appeared once. This chain joins TRBV9 and TRBJ1-6; 7 positions match TRBD1. With V trimmed by 4 bases and J by 7 bases, 2 bases remained unmatched. Germline lookup yields CDR1 SGDLS and CDR2 YYNGEE. CDR3 length equals 13 residues. The CDR3 here is CASSPGGNSPLHF. CDR3 nucleotides: TGTGCCAGCAGCCCAGGGGGGAATTCACCCCTCCACTTT.

V and J are TRBV4-1 and TRBJ2-5; TRBD2 matches at 10 bases. CDR1 is MGHRA, CDR2 YSYEKL, per germline. Trimming removed 3 bases from V and 7 bases from J; junction bases left unmatched: 17. The CDR3 is 18 residues long. CDR3 bases: TGCGCCAGCAGCCAGGAGAGACTCCTAGCGGGGGTACGTCGGACCCAGTACTTC. This translates into CASSQERLLAGVRRTQYF.

This rearrangement joins TRBV21-1 to TRBJ2-1; TRBD2, as called in the table, went unchecked against the DNA. TRBV21-1 is reported as a pseudogene. The CDR3 loop spans 14 amino acids. CDR3 nucleotides: TGTGCCAGCACTAGCGGGAGTTGGTACAATGAGCAGTTCTTC. As protein: CASTSGSWYNEQFF.

The chain couples TRBV18 to TRBJ1-2, with D maybe TRBD1 (5 bases). The V end was cut by 2 bases, the J end by 4 bases, with 14 bases between. From germline, CDR1 is KGHSH and CDR2 LQKENI. The CDR3 loop spans 15 amino acids. The CDR3 region has the DNA TGTGCCAGCTCACCAGACAGACATTCTACCTATGGCTACACCTTC. Translating gives CASSPDRHSTYGYTF.

The chain carries TRBV21-1 and TRBJ2-5. TRBV21-1 is a pseudogene segment. The CDR3 sequence is 15 residues long. DNA of the CDR3: TGTGCCAGCAGCAAAGGGGGGAGATACCAAGAGACCCAGTACTTC. Its protein product is CASSKGGRYQETQYF.

The chain couples TRBV29-1 to TRBJ2-7; 7 bases align to TRBD1. CDR1 is SQVTM and CDR2 is ANQGSEA in the germline V gene. J lost 5 bases, V lost 4 bases, and 11 bases had no gene match. The CDR3 runs to 14 residues. CDR3 sequence (DNA): TGCAGCGTTGGGGTCACAGGGGCCAAGGACGAGCAGTACTTC. It translates to CSVGVTGAKDEQYF.

The genes are TRBV2 and TRBJ1-5; 8 nucleotides match TRBD1. After removal of 4 bases from V and 5 bases from J, the junction contained 4 bases not matched to a gene. Germline assignment: CDR1 SNHLY and CDR2 FYNNEI. The CDR3 runs 14 residues. CDR3 sequence (DNA): TGTGCCAGCAGTGCAGACAGGGGATATCAGCCCCAGCATTTT. Translated: CASSADRGYQPQHF.

This clone has a single count. The chain uses TRBV7-2 and TRBJ2-5; D tentatively reads TRBD1 or TRBD2 (5 bases each). This CDR3 spans 14 amino acids. Germline lookup yields CDR1 SGHTA and CDR2 FQGNSA. Trimming pared 3 bases from V and 5 bases from J, leaving 13 bases between. CDR3 DNA sequence: TGTGCCAGCAGCTTCTCATGGGGGTCCGAGACCCAGTACTTC. Amino acids: CASSFSWGSETQYF.

This chain connects TRBV5-4 to TRBJ1-1, with D perhaps matching TRBD1 (6 bases). The CDR3 consists of 15 residues. The germline CDR1 and CDR2 sequences are SGHNT and YYREEE (reference sequence). V gave up 0 bases and J gave up 1 base, with 10 bases separating them. This CDR3 reads CASSLVAGANTEAFF. The CDR3 nucleotides read TGTGCCAGCAGCTTGGTGGCAGGGGCGAACACTGAAGCTTTCTTT.

The J gene is TRBJ1-1, the V gene TRBV2, with D possibly TRBD1 on 5 matching bases. Germline-derived CDR1 and CDR2 are SNHLY and FYNNEI. There are 13 residues in the CDR3. V lost 1 base to trimming and J lost 10 bases, with 13 bases between them. The CDR3 reads CASSEEARGGAFF. The CDR3 bases are TGTGCCAGCAGTGAAGAGGCCCGGGGGGGAGCTTTCTTT.

V is TRBV6-5 and J is TRBJ2-2, with TRBD1 as a possible D gene (5 bases). The V end was cut by 2 bases, the J end by 1 base, with 11 bases between. Germline loops: CDR1 MNHEY, CDR2 SVGAGI. The CDR3 is 16 residues long. The DNA for the CDR3 is TGTGCCAGCAGTTACCCCAGACAGAGGAACACCGGGGAGCTGTTTTTT. This sequence encodes CASSYPRQRNTGELFF.

The CDR3 DNA is TGTGCCAGCAGCACACCGGGACAGGGTCTCTCTGAAGCTTTCTTT. Translation gives CASSTPGQGLSEAFF. V usage is TRBV5-6 and J usage is TRBJ1-1; TRBD1 agrees at 9 bases. The CDR3 extends over 15 amino acids. Germline CDR1 is SGHDT and CDR2 is YYEEEE. V lost 4 bases and J lost 6; bases outside the gene matches: 10.

This chain uses TRBV7-7 with TRBJ2-2; possibly TRBD2 for D (6 bases). This CDR3 contains 15 residues. In germline, CDR1 is SSHAT, CDR2 FNYEAQ (reference sequence). Trimming stripped 5 bases from V and 4 bases from J, with 14 bases between. The CDR3 protein is CASSPGLPGTGELFF. The CDR3 DNA reads TGTGCCAGCAGCCCGGGACTCCCTGGCACCGGGGAGCTGTTTTTT.

The chain uses TRBV5-1 and TRBJ2-7; 12 bases map to TRBD2. The V segment lost 0 bases and the J segment 3 bases; nucleotides outside the gene matches: 4. In germline, CDR1 is SGHRS, CDR2 YFSETQ. This CDR3 has 16 residues. For the CDR3, the DNA is TGCGCCAGCAGCTTGGGGACTAGCGGGAACTACTACGAGCAGTACTTC. Its translation is CASSLGTSGNYYEQYF. Based on the CDR3 plus reference TRBV5-1 and TRBJ2-7, the full variable domain is KAGVTQTPRYLIKTRGQQVTLSCSPISGHRSVSWYQQTPGQGLQFLFEYFSETQRNKGNFPGRFSGRQFSNSRSEMNVSTLELGDSALYLCASSLGTSGNYYEQYFGPGTRLTVT.

The rearrangement joins TRBV29-1 to TRBJ1-3, with D unresolved. The V and J ends lost 4 bases and 0 bases respectively, with 10 bases between them. The CDR3 totals 14 residues. CDR1 is SQVTM and CDR2 is ANQGSEA in the germline V gene. The CDR3 DNA is TGCAGCGTTGCCCGCAAGAGCTCTGGAAACACCATATATTTT. Protein: CSVARKSSGNTIYF.